A single sample is the source of the 17 T cell receptor beta chains below, sequenced in a study of identical twins. TCRdb called the 5' RACE reads again in MiXCR, with one record for every CDR3 protein. This sample yields about 200,000 distinct CDR3 sequences, of which 6.5% to 8.5% are seen a single time; approximately 2% belongs to the top ten. These data also featured in a second study, about yellow fever vaccine responses in identical twins.

Sequenced material: memory (CD45RO+) T cells sorted from blood. The receptors were gathered from a woman under 30 in good health.

In its sample, this clonotype was seen a few times. This chain links TRBV9 with TRBJ2-1; 15 bases map to TRBD2. The J segment lost 3 bases and the V segment lost 1 base, leaving 17 bases of the junction unmatched. This CDR3 has 22 residues. CDR1 is SGDLS, CDR2 YYNGEE, per germline. CDR3 nucleotide sequence: TGTGCCAGCAGCGTACTACCTCCGGGACTAGCGGGGGGCTGGAGTGTCTACAATGAGCAGTTCTTC. Translated: CASSVLPPGLAGGWSVYNEQFF.

In this sample, this clonotype turned up many times. The chain has TRBV20-1 and TRBJ2-7, with 11 bases identical to TRBD2. Germline V CDR1 and CDR2: DFQATT, SNEGSKA (reference sequence). The CDR3 runs 14 residues. The V gene end was trimmed by 6 bases and the J gene end by 4 bases; junction bases not matched to a gene: 8. CDR3 DNA sequence: TGCAGTGCGAGTAGCGGGAGGGACTGGTACGAGCAGTACTTC. It codes for CSASSGRDWYEQYF.

In this sample, this clonotype turned up many times. V gene TRBV20-1 combines with J gene TRBJ2-6; D remains unclear. The CDR3 length is 13 residues. Trimming stripped 7 bases from V and 1 base from J, with 8 bases between. Germline CDR1 and CDR2: DFQATT and SNEGSKA (reference sequence). The CDR3 here is CSGKPSGANVLTF. CDR3 DNA: TGCAGTGGCAAGCCATCTGGGGCCAACGTCCTGACTTTC.

This clonotype was seen at least ten times. J is TRBJ2-3 and V is TRBV14, with 9 bases fitting TRBD1. J was trimmed by 5 bases and V by 0 bases; bases with no gene match: 3. The CDR3 length is 15 residues. In germline, CDR1 is SGHDN, CDR2 FVKESK. In nucleotides, the CDR3 is TGTGCCAGCAGCCAAGATCCGACAGGGGGAGATACGCAGTATTTT. This sequence encodes CASSQDPTGGDTQYF.

This clonotype has a count of ten or more. The chain combines TRBV19 with TRBJ2-7; 9 nucleotides align to TRBD1. This CDR3 is built from 16 residues. Trimming cost V 5 bases and J 3 bases; bases outside gene matches: 11. CDR1 LNHDA and CDR2 SQIVND come from the germline V gene (reference sequence). In DNA form, the CDR3 reads TGTGCCAGTAGTGCCTCCGGGACAGGGACCAACTACGAGCAGTACTTC. Translating it yields CASSASGTGTNYEQYF.

This clonotype was recorded a few times. The chain couples TRBV29-1 to TRBJ1-5; D gene unclear. CDR1 and CDR2 (germline): SQVTM, ANQGSEA. The CDR3 loop spans 14 amino acids. Trimming removed 5 bases from V and 0 bases from J, with 11 bases in between. The DNA of the CDR3 is TGCAGCGTTTCCCATGGGAATAGCAATCAGCCCCAGCATTTT. This encodes CSVSHGNSNQPQHF.

This clonotype showed up just a few times. The rearrangement uses TRBV24-1 and TRBJ2-7; no definite D call. The V end lost 7 bases, the J end lost 5 bases, and 14 bases lay between the germline ends. The CDR3 runs 13 residues. Germline loops: CDR1 KGHDR, CDR2 SFDVKD. The CDR3: CATSSPPWDEQYF. The CDR3 DNA sequence: TGTGCCACCAGCTCCCCCCCCTGGGACGAGCAGTACTTC.

This clonotype was seen many times. The V call is TRBV28, the J call TRBJ2-7, with D unresolved. Germline V lookup: CDR1 MDHEN, CDR2 SYDVKM. The V end lost 2 bases, the J end lost 7 bases, and 6 bases lay between the germline ends. CDR3 size: 11 residues. The CDR3 sequence is CASSLTWEQYF. The CDR3 DNA reads TGTGCCAGCAGTTTAACCTGGGAGCAGTACTTC.

The J gene is TRBJ2-3, the V gene TRBV30; 9 bases align to TRBD2. From germline, CDR1 is GTSNPN and CDR2 SVGIG (reference sequence). Trimming at V came to 4 bases and at J to 5 bases, leaving 16 bases not matched to a gene. The CDR3 length is 17 residues. The CDR3: CAWINARRGGLGDTQYF. The CDR3 DNA sequence: TGTGCCTGGATAAACGCTCGGCGGGGGGGCTTAGGAGATACGCAGTATTTT.

This clonotype is a singleton in its sample. The chain joins TRBV20-1 to TRBJ2-7, with TRBD2 matching over 9 bases. Germline loops: CDR1 DFQATT, CDR2 SNEGSKA (reference sequence). CDR3 length: 17 amino acids. CDR3 sequence (DNA): TGCTGCGCTAGAGATGTGTTGAGGCGGGAGGGCCTCTACGAGCAGTACTTC. This encodes CCARDVLRREGLYEQYF.

This clonotype was counted between two and nine times. V gene TRBV11-2 combines with J gene TRBJ2-3, with 11 nucleotides matching TRBD2. The J segment lost 0 bases and the V segment lost 3 bases, leaving 17 bases of the junction unmatched. CDR1 and CDR2 (germline): SGHAT, FQNNGV. This CDR3 contains 21 residues. Here the CDR3 DNA reads TGTGCCAGCAGCTTTGGTAGCGGGAGGGCCTATCAGTCGGTGAGCACAGATACGCAGTATTTT. This codes for CASSFGSGRAYQSVSTDTQYF.

This sequence joins TRBV4-2 and TRBJ2-3; D is undetermined. V was clipped by 1 base and J by 0 bases, with 8 bases between them. The CDR3 runs 15 residues. Germline CDR1 is LGHNA and CDR2 is YNFKEQ. In DNA form, the CDR3 reads TGTGCCAGCAGCCAAGGCCCGAGCAGCACAGATACGCAGTATTTT. It is translated as CASSQGPSSTDTQYF.

This clonotype was seen only a few times. This chain links TRBV28 with TRBJ2-2, with D tentatively TRBD2 (6 bases). The CDR3 contains 18 residues. CDR1 MDHEN and CDR2 SYDVKM come from the germline V gene. V shed 5 bases and J shed 7 bases, with 26 bases lying between them. The DNA of the CDR3 is TGTGCCAGCAGTGTTGGGGGGACCGCTCTTCGTAACGGCGGGGAGCTGTTTTTT. This encodes CASSVGGTALRNGGELFF.

This clonotype came up many times. The V gene is TRBV5-1, the J gene TRBJ2-5; D is undetermined. The CDR3 loop spans 14 amino acids. CDR1 is SGHRS and CDR2 is YFSETQ in the germline V gene. V shed 1 base and J shed 2 bases, with 9 bases lying between them. CDR3 sequence reads: CASSLFGGQETQYF. For the CDR3, the DNA is TGCGCCAGCAGCTTGTTTGGTGGTCAAGAGACCCAGTACTTC.

With regard to this clonotype: Relative to the germline gene, one junction end is altered; a read error may explain this. The CDR3 here is CASSLGARGGPDNEQFF. The CDR3 nucleotides are TGTGCTAGCAGCTTAGGGGCACGGGGGGGGCCGGACAATGAGCAGTTCTTC. V and J are TRBV7-7 and TRBJ2-1; 8 positions agree with TRBD2. CDR3 length: 17 residues. Germline-derived CDR1 and CDR2 are SSHAT and FNYEAQ (reference sequence).

This clonotype was observed many times. This rearrangement joins TRBV29-1 to TRBJ2-5; D possibly matches TRBD1 or TRBD2 (5 bases each). V was trimmed by 5 bases and J by 2 bases, leaving 9 bases between them. The germline V gene has CDR1 SQVTM and CDR2 ANQGSEA. The CDR3 has 12 residues. Here the CDR3 reads CSVRDGQETQYF. In DNA, the CDR3 is TGCAGCGTTCGGGACGGTCAAGAGACCCAGTACTTC.

This clonotype was seen many times. The chain recombines TRBV5-6 with TRBJ2-3; unclear D gene. The CDR3 runs to 13 residues. Germline V gene sequence: CDR1 SGHDT, CDR2 YYEEEE. V dropped 0 bases and J dropped 11 bases, with 13 bases sitting between them. The CDR3 here is CASSLAETLRQYF. Here the CDR3 DNA reads TGTGCCAGCAGCTTGGCCGAAACCTTGAGGCAGTATTTT.